This TCR beta chain originates from a study of shared clonotypes between healthy human individuals. Study-level findings and limits: Several donors held about 5% of naive CD4 clonotypes in common. Among non-shared clonotypes, generation probabilities were lower than among those shared by all four donors. Estimated richness was generally greater in naive than memory subsets.

Assay: immunoSEQ multiplex PCR; the TCRdb copy retains only in-frame clones and omits some. Among about 1 million clones listed, under 80% were seen once. With regard to this clone: Its antigen remains unidentified.

Both subsets, CD45RA+ naive and CD45RA-negative memory, were split from the CD4+ cells. This CDR3 comprises 18 residues. Germline V lookup: CDR1 SGHVS, CDR2 FQNEAQ. The source of this sequence is a man between 18 and 35 years old in good health. The chain employs TRBV7-8 and TRBJ2-5, with TRBD1 matching 10 bases. The tail of the sequence fits TRBJ2-7 better, so the J call may be wrong. Sequenced input: memory CD4+ T cells sorted from blood. Subset denoted: CD45RA-negative fraction. The CDR3 spells CASSPIPRGQGVSVEQYF. The DNA of the CDR3 is TGTGCCAGCAGCCCCATCCCACGTGGACAGGGGGTTTCGGTCGAGCAGTACTTC.